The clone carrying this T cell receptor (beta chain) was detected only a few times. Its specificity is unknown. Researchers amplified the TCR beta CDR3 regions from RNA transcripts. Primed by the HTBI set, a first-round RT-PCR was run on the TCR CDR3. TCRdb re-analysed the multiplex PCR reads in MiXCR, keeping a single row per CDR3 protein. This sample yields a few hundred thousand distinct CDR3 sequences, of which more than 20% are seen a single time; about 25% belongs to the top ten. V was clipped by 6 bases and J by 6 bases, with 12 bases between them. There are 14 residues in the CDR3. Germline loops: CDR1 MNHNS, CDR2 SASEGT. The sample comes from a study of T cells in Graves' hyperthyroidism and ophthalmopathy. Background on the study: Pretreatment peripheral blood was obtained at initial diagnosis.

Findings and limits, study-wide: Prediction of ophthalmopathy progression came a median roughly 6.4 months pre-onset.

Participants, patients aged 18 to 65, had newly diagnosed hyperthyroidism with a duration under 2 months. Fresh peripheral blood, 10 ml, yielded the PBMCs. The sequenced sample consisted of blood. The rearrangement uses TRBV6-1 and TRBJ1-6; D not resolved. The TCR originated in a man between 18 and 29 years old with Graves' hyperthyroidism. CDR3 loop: CASSLQWGNSPLHF. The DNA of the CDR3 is TGTGCCAGCAGCCTACAATGGGGTAATTCACCCCTCCACTTT.